The clone carrying this TCR beta chain was observed a few times. The antigen is not known. The record originates from a study of T cell repertoires in cytomegalovirus infection. Notes on the study in general: The study found HLA-C-restricted CMV-specific TCR beta clonotypes dominating the ex vivo response.

The CDR3 runs to 15 residues. V trimming: 5 bases; J trimming: 3 bases; junction bases outside the gene matches: 9. CDR1 SEHNR and CDR2 FQNEAQ come from the germline V gene (reference sequence). TCRdb re-derived calls from the reads in MiXCR, one entry per CDR3 protein. Of a few hundred thousand distinct CDR3 sequences listed, about 33% were seen once; the top ten hold about a sixth. This receptor was taken from a human donor in good health (CMV status not recorded). Some clones in this sample may be carry-over from other donors' samples. This sample comprised cultured PBMCs, obtained from culture after CMV antigen stimulation. The chain joins TRBV7-9 to TRBJ1-1, with TRBD1 matching 7 bases. CDR3 DNA sequence: TGTGCCAGCAGCCACTTACAGGGGAAGGACACTGAAGCTTTCTTT. Its protein product is CASSHLQGKDTEAFF.